The clone carrying this T cell receptor beta chain has ten or more counts. A much larger clone lies one base from this, so it may be a read error. The sample belongs to a study of T cells in Graves' hyperthyroidism and ophthalmopathy. RNA transcripts provided the source from which TCR beta CDR3 regions were amplified. The TCR CDR3 was amplified in a first-round RT-PCR using the HTBI primer set. TCRdb re-analysed the multiplex PCR reads in MiXCR, keeping a single row per CDR3 protein. The top ten clones hold roughly 3.5% of a sample with around 350,000 distinct CDR3 sequences, approximately 19% of them seen once. The CDR3 totals 15 residues. V was trimmed by 8 bases and J by 4 bases, leaving 20 bases between them.

The receptor was isolated from a woman aged 18-29 years with Graves' hyperthyroidism. This chain uses TRBV12-3 or TRBV12-4 with TRBJ1-2, with a weak D call TRBD1 (5 bases). Material: blood. CDR3 coding DNA: TGTGCCAGCCGTAGTTGGGACTGGGCTAGCTATGGCTACACCTTC. As protein: CASRSWDWASYGYTF.